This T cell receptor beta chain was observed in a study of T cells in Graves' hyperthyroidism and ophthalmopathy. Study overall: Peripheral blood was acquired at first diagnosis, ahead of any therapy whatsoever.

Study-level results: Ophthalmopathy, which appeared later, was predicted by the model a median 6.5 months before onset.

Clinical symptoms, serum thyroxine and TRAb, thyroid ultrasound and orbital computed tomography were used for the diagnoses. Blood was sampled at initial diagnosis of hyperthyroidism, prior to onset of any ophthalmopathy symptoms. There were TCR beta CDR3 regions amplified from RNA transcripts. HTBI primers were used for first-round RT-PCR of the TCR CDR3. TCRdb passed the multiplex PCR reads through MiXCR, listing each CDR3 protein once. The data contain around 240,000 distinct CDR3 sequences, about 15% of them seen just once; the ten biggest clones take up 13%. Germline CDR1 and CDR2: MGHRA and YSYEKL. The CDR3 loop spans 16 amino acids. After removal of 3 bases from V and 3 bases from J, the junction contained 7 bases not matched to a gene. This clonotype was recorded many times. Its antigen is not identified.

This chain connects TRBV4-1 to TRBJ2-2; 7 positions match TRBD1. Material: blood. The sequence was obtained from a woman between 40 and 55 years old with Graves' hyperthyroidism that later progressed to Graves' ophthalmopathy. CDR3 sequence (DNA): TGCGCCAGCAGCCACCTGGTTGACAGGGACACCGGGGAGCTGTTTTTT. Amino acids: CASSHLVDRDTGELFF.